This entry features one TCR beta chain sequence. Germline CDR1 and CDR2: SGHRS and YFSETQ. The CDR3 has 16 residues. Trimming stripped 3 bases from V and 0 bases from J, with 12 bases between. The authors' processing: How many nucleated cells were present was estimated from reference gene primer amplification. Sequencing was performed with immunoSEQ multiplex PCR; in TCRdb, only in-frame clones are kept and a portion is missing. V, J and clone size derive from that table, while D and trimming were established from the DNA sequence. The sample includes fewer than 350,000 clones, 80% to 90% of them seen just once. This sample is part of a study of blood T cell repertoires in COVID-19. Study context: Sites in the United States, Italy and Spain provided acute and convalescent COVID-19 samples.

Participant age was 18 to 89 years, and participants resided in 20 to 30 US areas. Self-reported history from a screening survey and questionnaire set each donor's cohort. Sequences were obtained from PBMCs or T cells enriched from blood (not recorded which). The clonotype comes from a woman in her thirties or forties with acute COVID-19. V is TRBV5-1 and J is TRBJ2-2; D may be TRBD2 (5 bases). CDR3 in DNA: TGCGCCAGCAGCTGGTTAGCGCAGGCGAACACCGGGGAGCTGTTTTTT. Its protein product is CASSWLAQANTGELFF. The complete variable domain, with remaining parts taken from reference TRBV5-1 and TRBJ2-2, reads KAGVTQTPRYLIKTRGQQVTLSCSPISGHRSVSWYQQTPGQGLQFLFEYFSETQRNKGNFPGRFSGRQFSNSRSEMNVSTLELGDSALYLCASSWLAQANTGELFFGEGSRLTVL.